This T cell receptor (beta chain) was identified during a study of T cell responses to AZD1222 COVID-19 vaccine. Findings of the study overall: Breadth and depth of Spike-specific TCRs rose after two AZD1222 doses.

The CDR3 sequence is 15 residues long. V was pared by 4 bases and J by 1 base, with 3 bases of the junction left unmatched. Germline CDR1 is SGHRS and CDR2 is YFSETQ. As for this clone: Its antigen is as yet unknown.

Sequencing was performed with immunoSEQ multiplex PCR; in TCRdb, only in-frame clones are kept and a portion is missing. The sample gives 150,000 to 200,000 clones, 85% to 90% of which show up once; more than 5.5% is in the top ten. The clonotype comes from an adult in good health. Specimen: peripheral blood, collected on day 0 of AZD1222 vaccination. The genes are TRBV5-1 and TRBJ2-3; 10 bases agree with TRBD2. The CDR3 reads CASSPGTSGTDTQYF. Written as DNA, the CDR3 is TGCGCCAGCAGCCCCGGGACTAGCGGCACAGATACGCAGTATTTT. The full variable domain, with the rest looked up from reference TRBV5-1 and TRBJ2-3, is KAGVTQTPRYLIKTRGQQVTLSCSPISGHRSVSWYQQTPGQGLQFLFEYFSETQRNKGNFPGRFSGRQFSNSRSEMNVSTLELGDSALYLCASSPGTSGTDTQYFGPGTRLTVL.